Sequencing of this TCR beta chain was carried out in a study of T-cell reconstitution after alpha-beta-depleted transplantation in children. Unique molecular identifiers were used in preparing the TCRbeta library. TCRdb called the PCR reads again in MiXCR, with one record for every CDR3 protein. Here the sample spans about 690,000 distinct CDR3 sequences, around 16% being singletons. This clonotype has ten or more counts. This clonotype was obtained from a human donor who donated a stem cell graft to a child with acute myeloid leukemia. Specimen: PBMCs from the stem cell graft donor, collected from the stem cell graft.

The CDR3 nucleotides read TGCAGCGCGAAACCACACCTCACAGATACGCAGTATTTT. This sequence encodes CSAKPHLTDTQYF. The chain combines TRBV29-1 with TRBJ2-3; no definite D call. V gave up 7 bases and J gave up 2 bases, with 13 bases separating them. Germline CDR1 and CDR2: SQVTM and ANQGSEA. CDR3 length: 13 residues.